The 15 T cell receptor beta chains reported below all come from one sample, sequenced in a study of cytomegalovirus exposure and HLA in healthy donors. The repertoire was sequenced with immunoSEQ multiplex PCR; TCRdb's copy has only in-frame clones and lacks some. Of under 200,000 clones listed, roughly 95% were seen once; the top ten hold roughly 0.83%. Sequenced input: PBMCs. These receptor sequences come from a woman younger than 35 in good health and CMV-seronegative.

The rearrangement links TRBV2 to TRBJ2-1; tentative D call: TRBD1 (7 bases). V was shortened by 4 bases and J by 2 bases, with 12 bases between the two germline ends. CDR3 length: 15 amino acids. Germline lookup yields CDR1 SNHLY and CDR2 FYNNEI. The CDR3 region has the DNA TGTGCCAGCAGTGGCCCAGGGGGGACCTACAATGAGCAGTTCTTC. Protein product: CASSGPGGTYNEQFF. Together with reference TRBV2 and TRBJ2-1, the CDR3 gives the full variable domain: EPEVTQTPSHQVTQMGQEVILRCVPISNHLYFYWYRQILGQKVEFLVSFYNNEISEKSEIFDDQFSVERPDGSNFTLKIRSTKLEDSAMYFCASSGPGGTYNEQFFGPGTRLTVL.

This clone has a single count. The rearrangement links TRBV5-4 to TRBJ2-1; TRBD2 is a possible D gene (6 bases). CDR3 length equals 14 residues. Germline values: CDR1 SGHNT, CDR2 YYREEE (reference sequence). V was pared by 0 bases and J by 3 bases, with 7 bases between. CDR3 sequence: CASSLGLVYNEQFF. The CDR3 DNA reads as TGTGCCAGCAGCTTGGGACTAGTCTACAATGAGCAGTTCTTC.

This clone was detected once. In DNA form, the CDR3 reads TGTGCCAGCTACTATACAGGGGGCGGCGAGCAGTACTTC. Translating gives CASYYTGGGEQYF. The V gene is TRBV6-1, the J gene TRBJ2-7; TRBD1 matches 9 bases. CDR3 length: 13 amino acids. J gave up 6 bases and V 8 bases, and 8 bases lay outside the gene matches. Germline loops: CDR1 MNHNS, CDR2 SASEGT.

The chain recombines TRBV7-2 with TRBJ2-2; D may be TRBD2 (6 bases). The germline gives CDR1 SGHTA, CDR2 FQGNSA. Trimming removed 1 base at V and 8 bases at J, with 14 bases between. This CDR3 has 15 residues. As DNA, the CDR3 is TGTGCCAGCAGCTTAGTCCTACTAGCCGGAGGGGAGCTGTTTTTT. It yields the protein CASSLVLLAGGELFF.

The gene calls are TRBV27 and TRBJ2-3; 11 bases fit TRBD2. The CDR3 is made up of 14 amino acids. Germline trimming cut 6 bases from V and 5 bases from J; bases unmatched to any gene: 4. The V gene's germline CDR1 is MNHEY and CDR2 SMNVEV (reference sequence). CDR3 bases: TGTGCCAGCAGGAGTAGCGGGGGGGAAGATACGCAGTATTTT. Translation gives CASRSSGGEDTQYF.

This chain links TRBV29-1 with TRBJ1-4, with D possibly matching TRBD1 (5 bases). V gave up 1 base and J gave up 6 bases, with 6 bases separating them. Germline assignment: CDR1 SQVTM and CDR2 ANQGSEA. The CDR3 has 12 residues. Written as DNA, the CDR3 is TGCAGCGTTGAAGGGGGCGATGAAAAACTGTTTTTT. It is translated as CSVEGGDEKLFF.

The chain's CDR3 is CASSDLSWGRGGSTQYF. Here the CDR3 DNA reads TGTGCCAGCAGTGACCTCTCCTGGGGCCGCGGCGGCTCGACCCAGTACTTC. The chain employs TRBV6-1 and TRBJ2-5, with a tentative D call TRBD1 (5 bases). Germline V lookup: CDR1 MNHNS, CDR2 SASEGT. V gave up 3 bases and J gave up 7 bases, with 24 bases separating them. The CDR3 length is 17 residues.

As for this clone: One end of the junction is discordant with germline, which a read error may explain. This chain uses TRBV7-7 with TRBJ2-2; a possible D gene is TRBD1 (6 bases). The CDR3 covers 16 residues. CDR1 is SSHAT, CDR2 FNYEAQ, per germline (reference sequence). For the CDR3, the DNA is TGTGCTAGCAGCACAGGGTCTGCGTTTCGTACCGGGGAGCTGTTTTTT. Translated: CASSTGSAFRTGELFF.

This sequence joins TRBV19 and TRBJ2-7; 9 bases are shared with TRBD1. The CDR3 runs to 15 residues. Per germline, CDR1 LNHDA and CDR2 SQIVND (reference sequence). V dropped 5 bases and J dropped 6; count of bases not matched to a gene: 11. The CDR3 is CASSFGDREGSEQYF. The DNA for the CDR3 is TGTGCCAGTAGTTTTGGGGACAGGGAAGGGAGCGAGCAGTACTTC.

The chain uses TRBV5-1 and TRBJ2-7; D is possibly TRBD1 (5 bases). The CDR3 is 15 residues long. Deletions cut 0 bases from V and 0 bases from J, with 10 bases between. Germline CDR1 is SGHRS and CDR2 is YFSETQ. Written as DNA, the CDR3 is TGCGCCAGCAGCTTGGGGACAACCGCCTCCTACGAGCAGTACTTC. Protein product: CASSLGTTASYEQYF.

This clone has just a few counts. The rearrangement links TRBV4-2 to TRBJ1-4; TRBD1 matches at 7 bases. CDR1 and CDR2 from the germline V gene are LGHNA and YNFKEQ. V dropped 1 base and J dropped 5; count of bases not matched to a gene: 7. The CDR3 contains 16 residues. The CDR3 bases are TGTGCCAGCAGCCAAGTCGCAGGACAGGAAAATGAAAAACTGTTTTTT. Its translation is CASSQVAGQENEKLFF.

CDR3 loop: CASSSGTGAPDSGANVLTF. CDR3 DNA sequence: TGCGCCAGCAGCTCCGGGACAGGGGCGCCGGACTCTGGGGCCAACGTCCTGACTTTC. This chain joins TRBV5-1 and TRBJ2-6; 10 nucleotides line up with TRBD1. The germline CDR1 and CDR2 sequences are SGHRS and YFSETQ. This CDR3 contains 19 residues. Trimming took 3 bases from V and 0 from J; bases not matched to a gene: 9.

The J gene is TRBJ2-7, the V gene TRBV2; 7 bases map to TRBD1. Germline assignment: CDR1 SNHLY and CDR2 FYNNEI. V gave up 2 bases and J gave up 0 bases; unmatched junction bases: 7. The length of the CDR3 is 16 residues. CDR3 nucleotides: TGTGCCAGCAGTGAAAGAAGGGGGACAGTCTCCTACGAGCAGTACTTC. This codes for CASSERRGTVSYEQYF.

The chain couples TRBV7-9 to TRBJ2-7, with TRBD1 identical over 9 bases. The V gene end was trimmed by 6 bases and the J gene end by 6 bases; junction bases not matched to a gene: 9. The CDR3 consists of 14 residues. Germline values: CDR1 SEHNR, CDR2 FQNEAQ (reference sequence). CDR3 sequence (DNA): TGTGCCAGCAGACCTGGGGGGACAGGGCCCGAGCAGTACTTC. Its protein product is CASRPGGTGPEQYF. Together with reference TRBV7-9 and TRBJ2-7, the CDR3 gives the full variable domain: DTGVSQNPRHKITKRGQNVTFRCDPISEHNRLYWYRQTLGQGPEFLTYFQNEAQLEKSRLLSDRFSAERPKGSFSTLEIQRTEQGDSAMYLCASRPGGTGPEQYFGPGTRLTVT.

This chain links TRBV5-1 with TRBJ2-1; 7 nucleotides match TRBD2. The CDR3 length is 16 residues. V was pared by 5 bases and J by 0 bases, with 8 bases of the junction left unmatched. Looked up from germline, CDR1 is SGHRS and CDR2 is YFSETQ. CDR3 DNA sequence: TGCGCCAGCAGGGAGACGGGGGGTATCTCCTACAATGAGCAGTTCTTC. It is translated as CASRETGGISYNEQFF.